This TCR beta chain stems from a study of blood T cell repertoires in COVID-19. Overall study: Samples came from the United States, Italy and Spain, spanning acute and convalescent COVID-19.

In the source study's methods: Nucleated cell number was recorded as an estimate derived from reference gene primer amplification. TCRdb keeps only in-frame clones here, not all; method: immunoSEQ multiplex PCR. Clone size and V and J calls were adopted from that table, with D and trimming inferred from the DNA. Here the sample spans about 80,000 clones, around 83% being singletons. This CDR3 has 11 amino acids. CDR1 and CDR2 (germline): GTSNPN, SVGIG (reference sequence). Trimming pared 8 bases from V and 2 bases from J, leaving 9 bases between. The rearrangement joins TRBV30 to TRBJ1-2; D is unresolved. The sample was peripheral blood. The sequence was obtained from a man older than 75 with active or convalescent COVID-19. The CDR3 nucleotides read TGTGCCCGTACAGAGAACTATGGCTACACCTTC. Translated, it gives CARTENYGYTF.